This T cell receptor beta chain was observed in a study of T-cell memory formation after mild COVID-19. Study overall: The two donors had largely donor-specific TCR clusters.

This clonotype was counted only a few times. No antigen is known for it. Points from the study as a whole: CD4+ bias marked clones expanding day 15 to 37, unlike balanced contracting clones.

TCR alpha and TCR beta cDNA libraries carrying sample barcodes and UMIs were produced by 5'RACE using constant-segment primers. From the 5' RACE reads, TCRdb called clonotypes with MiXCR, one entry per CDR3 protein. The sample records hundreds of thousands of distinct CDR3 sequences, about 20% being singletons. Sequencing input: PBMCs or a T cell subset sorted from them (not recorded which). The origin of this receptor is an adult woman who had mild COVID-19 (a few samples of this study predate the infection). Cell type and time point are not known.

CDR3 DNA: TGTGCCAGCAGTCAGGGGATGGGGACAGTGAACACTGAAGCTTTCTTT. As protein: CASSQGMGTVNTEAFF. The V call is TRBV14, the J call TRBJ1-1; 7 bases agree with TRBD1. Germline assignment: CDR1 SGHDN and CDR2 FVKESK. V lost 6 bases, J lost 0 bases, and 10 bases stayed unmatched. The length of the CDR3 is 16 residues.